The clone carrying this T cell receptor beta chain was counted ten times or more. Antigen unknown. These data come from a study of T cell repertoires in cytomegalovirus infection. Findings of the study overall: It was HLA-C-restricted CMV-specific TCR beta clonotypes that dominated the response ex vivo.

MiXCR was run by TCRdb on the reads, yielding one entry per CDR3 protein. The top ten hold 13% of the sample, which has around 550,000 distinct CDR3 sequences, approximately 26% seen once. The CDR3 consists of 14 residues. Looked up from germline, CDR1 is SGHTA and CDR2 is FQGNSA. With V trimmed by 7 bases and J by 6 bases, 7 bases remained unmatched. This chain links TRBV7-2 with TRBJ2-3; 10 positions match TRBD1. Sequenced input: PBMCs. This clonotype was sampled from a human donor in good health (CMV status not recorded). Some clones in this sample may be carry-over from other donors' samples. The CDR3 here is CASTPWDRGDTQYF. CDR3 sequence (DNA): TGTGCCAGCACCCCCTGGGACAGGGGTGATACGCAGTATTTT.